The 6 T cell receptor beta chains listed next were all sequenced from one sample in a study of T cell responses to AZD1222 COVID-19 vaccine. Clones were sequenced by immunoSEQ multiplex PCR, and TCRdb holds only the in-frame ones, with some missing. The sample lists more than 85,000 clones, roughly 90% seen once, with 1.6% in the top ten. The input for sequencing was peripheral blood, taken on day 0 of AZD1222 vaccination. These TCRs come from an adult in good health.

This clone appeared a single time. The chain joins TRBV7-6 to TRBJ1-2; D ambiguous. Germline V CDR1 and CDR2: SGHVS, FNYEAQ. Trimming took 2 bases from V and 2 from J, leaving 9 bases between them. The CDR3 has 14 amino acids. The CDR3 DNA follows: TGTGCCAGCAGCTTACGACCAGACAACTATGGCTACACCTTC. Its translation: CASSLRPDNYGYTF.

This chain links TRBV14 with TRBJ2-3, with 7 bases lining up with TRBD1. V lost 4 bases, J lost 2 bases, and 6 bases stayed unmatched. This CDR3 spans 15 amino acids. Germline V gene data show CDR1 as SGHDN and CDR2 as FVKESK. CDR3 residues: CASSLGDSYTDTQYF. The CDR3 DNA reads as TGTGCCAGCAGCCTAGGGGACAGCTACACAGATACGCAGTATTTT.

The V gene is TRBV6-2 or TRBV6-3, the J gene TRBJ1-5; D ambiguous. Germline V gene data show CDR1 as MNHEY and CDR2 as SVGEGT. The CDR3 loop spans 13 amino acids. Between the trimmed V and J ends, which lost 0 bases and 7 bases, there was a span of 7 bases. CDR3 in DNA: TGTGCCAGCAGTTACTCGGGGTTCCAGCCCCAGCATTTT. Its protein is CASSYSGFQPQHF.

The CDR3 reads CASGGSTYNEQFF. CDR3 coding DNA: TGTGCCAGCGGGGGGTCCACCTACAATGAGCAGTTCTTC. This sequence joins TRBV7-8 and TRBJ2-1; tentatively, D is TRBD2 (6 bases). This CDR3 has 13 residues. Trimming removed 8 bases from V and 2 bases from J, with 10 bases in between. Germline V lookup: CDR1 SGHVS, CDR2 FQNEAQ.

For the CDR3, the DNA is TGTGCCAGCAGCTACCCGGGGAAGGGTACGAATGAGCAGTTCTTC. Its translation is CASSYPGKGTNEQFF. V and J are TRBV3-1 (or the pseudogene TRBV3-2) and TRBJ2-1; D may be TRBD2 (5 bases). There are 15 residues in the CDR3. Deletions cut 5 bases from V and 7 bases from J, with 18 bases between. Germline CDR1 LGHDT, CDR2 YNNKEL (reference sequence).

The chain carries TRBV18 and TRBJ2-1; tentative D call: TRBD1 (6 bases). The length of the CDR3 is 15 residues. Trimming removed 3 bases from V and 4 bases from J, with 13 bases in between. The germline V gene encodes CDR1 KGHSH and CDR2 LQKENI. The CDR3 DNA sequence: TGTGCCAGCTCACCGCAGGGGACGGTTTACAATGAGCAGTTCTTC. It translates to CASSPQGTVYNEQFF.